This T cell receptor (beta chain) was profiled in a study of cytomegalovirus exposure and HLA in healthy donors. This clone was counted a few times. Its antigen remains unknown. Study findings and constraints: Rates of TCR association differed by HLA locus in a later analysis, with DRB1 highest and HLA-C lowest. Donors were assumed by presence/absence analyses to have roughly uniform sequencing depth.

PCR amplification relied on 60 Vbeta primers (plus 13 Jbeta primers). TCRdb keeps only in-frame clones here, not all; method: immunoSEQ multiplex PCR. In the table there are roughly 120,000 clones, over 6.5% of which are singletons. Looked up from germline, CDR1 is MNHNS and CDR2 is SASEGT. CDR3 length: 14 residues. V lost 0 bases, J lost 11 bases, and 15 bases lay in between. This receptor was taken from a woman aged 40 to 49 in good health and CMV-seropositive. The sample was PBMCs. The chain recombines TRBV6-1 with TRBJ2-3; unclear D gene. CDR3 residues: CASSEATPPRLQYF. The CDR3 DNA reads as TGTGCCAGCAGTGAAGCCACCCCCCCGCGGCTGCAGTATTTT.